The source of this T cell receptor beta chain is a study of CD8 T cells in Susac syndrome. The study, taken as a whole, reports: The study admitted that it had a relatively small number of individuals in its TCR sequencing and HLA analysis.

Germline CDR1 is ENHRY and CDR2 is SYGVKD. Trimming shortened V by 6 bases and J by 5 bases, and 11 bases separated the two germline ends. This CDR3 has 13 residues. As concerns this clonotype: The antigen is undetermined.

Reverse transcription of about 0.5 to 1 ug RNA used random hexamers. TCRdb re-called the immunoSEQ multiplex PCR reads with MiXCR, one entry per CDR3 protein. The sample has about 430,000 distinct CDR3 sequences, approximately 85% seen once. The patients who served as multiple sclerosis controls were treatment-naive and had stable or active relapsing-remitting disease that fulfilled the revised McDonald criteria. The sample comprised CD8+ T cells from PBMCs. The chain links TRBV10-3 to TRBJ2-1; no clear D gene. The sequence came from a human donor with multiple sclerosis. CDR3 in DNA: TGTGCCATCAGCCCAGGTATGAACAATGAGCAGTTCTTC. This gives the protein CAISPGMNNEQFF.